The TCR beta chain described here comes from a study of cytomegalovirus exposure and HLA in healthy donors. Per the germline V gene, CDR1 is MNHNY and CDR2 is SVGAGI (reference sequence). V lost 10 bases and J 2 bases, leaving 13 bases between the germline ends. The CDR3 extends over 13 amino acids. Use of 60 Vbeta and 13 Jbeta primers characterized the PCR. Produced via immunoSEQ multiplex PCR; TCRdb's table is partial and in-frame only. The listing contains approximately 150,000 clones. The chain uses TRBV6-6 and TRBJ2-3; D possibly corresponds to TRBD2 (6 bases). The specimen sequenced was PBMCs. The TCR originated in a male donor in good health and CMV-seronegative. In DNA, the CDR3 is TGTGCCAACTCCAAGCGGGCCACAGATACGCAGTATTTT. This gives the protein CANSKRATDTQYF.